Listed here is a single T cell receptor beta chain. Its antigen is still unknown. Base qualities are not recorded, but no much larger clone differs from it by a single base. RNA was extracted using the RNeasy kit, and roughly 0.5 to 1 ug of the RNA was reverse transcribed with random hexamers. The immunoSEQ multiplex PCR assay, covering 54 Vbeta and 13 Jbeta segments, was used to amplify TCR beta CDR3 regions. Bias from PCR amplification was corrected by using a synthetic template baseline for primer optimization and for computational correction. In the paper's pipeline: Reads were annotated to V, D and J genes according to IMGT and were analyzed with immunoSEQ Analyzer, with only productive sequences retained. To calculate clonality, Shannon entropy was normalized by log2 of the number of productive unique sequences and then subtracted from one. For each patient and control, public and private clones were evaluated among the 100 most prevalent clones. Clones were defined as Susac-specific when absent from the healthy and MS cohorts, from about 970 published viral clones and from other ImmuneACCESS disease sequences. TCRdb cleaned the public reads at Q25 with fastp, built clones with MiXCR and kept in-frame beta chains. Identical CDR3 proteins give one entry, which carries the most common genes and DNA. The V and J calls were determined by TCRdb, not by the authors. Across this sample there are about 120,000 distinct CDR3 sequences, with roughly 95% seen only once. The top ten clonotypes cover roughly 0.13% of the sample.

Peripheral blood CD8+ and CD4+ T cells from healthy donors, Susac syndrome patients and multiple sclerosis patients were profiled by high-throughput TCR beta sequencing. The Susac syndrome patients fulfilled recently defined diagnostic criteria for either definite or probable disease. Bulk CD8+ and CD4+ T cells were purified magnetically by negative isolation, whereas CD8+ TEMRA cells were enriched by FACS. Blood was collected in EDTA tubes and processed within 24 hours, with PBMCs isolated through density gradient centrifugation. PBMCs intended for TCR sequencing were cryopreserved in liquid nitrogen and were subsequently thawed in a 37 degrees C water bath. The sorted or isolated CD4+, CD8+ and CD8+ TEMRA cells reached a purity of at least 90%. This entry comes from a study of CD8 T cells in Susac syndrome (dated by TCRdb to the late 2010s). In terms of the full investigation: Of the Susac syndrome patients who were sequenced, about 6 had clinically active disease and roughly eight were in clinical remission. Susac syndrome patients were therapy-naive, on corticosteroids (some also receiving IVIg), or on IVIg alone at blood withdrawal. Whether CD8+ T cell activation and differentiation in Susac syndrome was antigen driven was tested using repertoire sequencing.

The research as a whole found: The study acknowledged that relatively few individuals were included in the TCR sequencing and HLA analysis. In the CD4+ T cell repertoire of Susac syndrome patients, clonal expansion was not detected.

The germline V gene gives CDR1 as KGHSH and CDR2 as LQKENI. Reading from cysteine to phenylalanine, the CDR3 counts 16 amino acids. This entry keeps only the CDR3 DNA: 48 bases, framed from base 1. The germline V end is reduced by 1 base and the J end by 10 bases; junction bases left unmatched: 12. This receptor was identified in a human donor with Susac syndrome. The sequenced sample was CD4+ T cells from PBMCs. The receptor chain draws on TRBV18 and TRBJ2-1, and 8 bases in between align with TRBD2. CDR3 sequence: CASSPLSAGAVHEQFF. DNA sequence: TGTGCCAGCTCACCACTATCAGCGGGAGCAGTCCACGAGCAGTTCTTC.